These 8 T cell receptor beta chains came from one sample sequenced in a study of cytotoxic CD8 clonotypes in ibrutinib-treated CLL. Measured with immunoSEQ multiplex PCR; TCRdb has only the in-frame clones, and not every one. The sample holds about 300,000 clones, 65% to 85% seen once. The input for sequencing was PBMCs, taken at disease progression, from a patient treated with ibrutinib. The receptors were gathered from a human donor with chronic lymphocytic leukemia.

The genes are TRBV4-1 and TRBJ2-3, with 11 bases identical to TRBD1. Looked up from germline, CDR1 is MGHRA and CDR2 is YSYEKL. After removal of 2 bases from V and 5 bases from J, the junction contained 6 bases not matched to a gene. The CDR3 consists of 16 residues. CDR3 in amino acids: CASSQTGTGGLDTQYF. The CDR3 nucleotides read TGCGCCAGCAGCCAAACCGGGACAGGGGGATTAGATACGCAGTATTTT.

The chain uses TRBV4-1 and TRBJ1-2; D unclear. Germline assignment: CDR1 MGHRA and CDR2 YSYEKL. Trimming pared 6 bases from V and 4 bases from J, leaving 15 bases between. This CDR3 has 14 residues. The CDR3 DNA reads as TGCGCCAGCAGTCCTTTTGGCGGAAGCTATGGCTACACCTTC. Translating it yields CASSPFGGSYGYTF.

A few counts support this clone. The chain couples TRBV10-3 to TRBJ2-7; 8 bases align to TRBD1. CDR1 is ENHRY and CDR2 is SYGVKD in the germline V gene. The CDR3 consists of 12 residues. J was trimmed by 8 bases and V by 4 bases; bases with no gene match: 4. CDR3 sequence: CAISGRQGQQYF. CDR3 nucleotide sequence: TGTGCCATCAGTGGGCGACAGGGGCAGCAGTACTTC.

The chain links TRBV18 to TRBJ1-3; maybe TRBD1 (6 bases). This CDR3 comprises 16 residues. V gave up 4 bases and J gave up 1 base, with 14 bases separating them. The germline V gene encodes CDR1 KGHSH and CDR2 LQKENI. The chain's CDR3 is CASSLAGARSGNTIYF. The CDR3 DNA follows: TGTGCCAGCTCACTTGCGGGGGCGCGTTCTGGAAACACCATATATTTT.

The chain has TRBV6-4 and TRBJ2-3; no firm D call. There are 15 residues in the CDR3. Trimming cost V 2 bases and J 3 bases, with 12 bases left between them. Per the germline V gene, CDR1 is MRHNA and CDR2 is SNTAGT. CDR3 sequence (DNA): TGTGCCAGCAGTGACATGGGTGGAAGGACAGATACGCAGTATTTT. Residues: CASSDMGGRTDTQYF.

This clone appeared many times. The V call is TRBV5-4, the J call TRBJ2-1; possible D gene TRBD1, 7 bases. The ends were cut back, 5 bases at V and 8 bases at J, with 14 bases in the middle. This CDR3 comprises 13 residues. Germline CDR1 reads SGHNT; CDR2 reads YYREEE (reference sequence). In DNA, the CDR3 is TGTGCCAGCAGATACAGGGGAGGCGATGAGCAGTTCTTC. It codes for CASRYRGGDEQFF.

CDR3: CASSPGGPTYNEQFF. The CDR3 DNA reads TGTGCCAGTAGTCCGGGAGGCCCTACCTACAATGAGCAGTTCTTC. The J gene is TRBJ2-1, the V gene TRBV19; 7 nucleotides align to TRBD2. This CDR3 spans 15 amino acids. V shed 5 bases and J 2 bases; nucleotides not matched to a gene: 6. The germline gives CDR1 LNHDA, CDR2 SQIVND (reference sequence). The full variable domain, rest sourced from reference TRBV19 and TRBJ2-1, is DGGITQSPKYLFRKEGQNVTLSCEQNLNHDAMYWYRQDPGQGLRLIYYSQIVNDFQKGDIAEGYSVSREKKESFPLTVTSAQKNPTAFYLCASSPGGPTYNEQFFGPGTRLTVL.

This chain uses TRBV13 with TRBJ2-5; TRBD2 agrees at 14 bases. V shed 5 bases, J shed 1 base, and the junction held 9 bases outside the gene matches. Germline assignment: CDR1 PRHDT and CDR2 FYEKMQ (reference sequence). The CDR3 is 18 residues long. The CDR3: CASSPPGLAGVPQETQYF. The CDR3 DNA reads as TGTGCCAGCAGCCCCCCGGGACTAGCGGGAGTCCCCCAAGAGACCCAGTACTTC.